This T cell receptor (beta chain) is drawn from a study of cytomegalovirus exposure and HLA in healthy donors. Remarks on this clone: The antigen remains undetermined.

Germline V CDR1 and CDR2: SGHVS, FNYEAQ. The CDR3 is made up of 13 amino acids. V dropped 1 base and J dropped 6 bases, with 6 bases sitting between them. Notes on the study in general: The authors enumerated 150 to 200 TCR beta chains as linked to cytomegalovirus.

The protocol was immunoSEQ multiplex PCR, while the TCRdb copy is restricted to in-frame clones and leaves out a portion. The sample includes some 60,000 clones, more than 90% seen only once; the top ten take approximately 1%. The receptor was isolated from a man between 18 and 29 years old in good health and CMV-seronegative. Sequenced input: PBMCs. This chain links TRBV7-6 with TRBJ2-2; D is ambiguous. CDR3 bases: TGTGCCAGCAGCTTAGGCCGCGCCGGGGAGCTGTTTTTT. This translates into CASSLGRAGELFF.